The clone carrying this T cell receptor beta chain was seen ten or more times. The data derive from a study of spatial heterogeneity in lung cancer. The CDR3 contains 12 residues. With 5 bases clipped from V and 4 bases from J, the junction kept 2 bases outside the gene matches. Germline loops: CDR1 DFQATT, CDR2 SNEGSKA (reference sequence). The time point was: sample taken at primary tumor resection. The donors were 55 to 80 patients with non-small cell lung cancer that was early-stage and untreated. A distinct unique molecular identifier was carried by each TCR cDNA molecule. TCRdb re-derived calls from the 5' RACE reads in MiXCR, one entry per CDR3 protein. Seen here are about 42,000 distinct CDR3 sequences, about 6.5% observed once, and the top ten hold about 39%.

The clonotype comes from a female donor with early-stage non-small cell lung cancer. Sequences were derived from PBMCs, sampled at surgery. The chain uses TRBV20-1 and TRBJ2-1; 7 bases map to TRBD2. DNA of the CDR3: TGCAGTGCTGGGGGGGATTACAATGAGCAGTTCTTC. It encodes CSAGGDYNEQFF.